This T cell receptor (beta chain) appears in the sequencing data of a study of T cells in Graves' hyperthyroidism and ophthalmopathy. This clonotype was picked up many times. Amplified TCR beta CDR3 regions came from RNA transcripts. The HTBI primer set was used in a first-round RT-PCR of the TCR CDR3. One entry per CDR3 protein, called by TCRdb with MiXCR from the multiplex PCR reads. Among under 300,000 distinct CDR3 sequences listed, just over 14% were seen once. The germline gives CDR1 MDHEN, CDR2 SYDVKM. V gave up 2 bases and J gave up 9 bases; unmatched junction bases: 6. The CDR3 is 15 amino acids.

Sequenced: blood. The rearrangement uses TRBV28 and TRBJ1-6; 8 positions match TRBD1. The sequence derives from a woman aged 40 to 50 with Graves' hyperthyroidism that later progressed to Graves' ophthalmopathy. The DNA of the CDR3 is TGTGCCAGCAGTTTAGTCCGACAGGGGATTTCACCCCTCCACTTT. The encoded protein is CASSLVRQGISPLHF.